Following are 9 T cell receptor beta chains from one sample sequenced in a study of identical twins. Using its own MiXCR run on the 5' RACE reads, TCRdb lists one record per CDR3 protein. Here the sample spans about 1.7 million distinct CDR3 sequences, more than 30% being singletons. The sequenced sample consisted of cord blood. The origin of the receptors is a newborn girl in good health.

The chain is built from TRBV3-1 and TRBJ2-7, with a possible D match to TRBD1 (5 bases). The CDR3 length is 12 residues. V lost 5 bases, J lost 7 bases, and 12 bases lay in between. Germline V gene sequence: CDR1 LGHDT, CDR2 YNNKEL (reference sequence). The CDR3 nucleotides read TGTGCCAGCAGCGGACCAGGGTTAGAGCAGTACTTC. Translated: CASSGPGLEQYF.

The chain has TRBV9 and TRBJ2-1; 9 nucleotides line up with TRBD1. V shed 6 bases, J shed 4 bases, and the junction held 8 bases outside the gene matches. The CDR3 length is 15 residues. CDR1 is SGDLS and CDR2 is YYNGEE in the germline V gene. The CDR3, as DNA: TGTGCCAGCAACCAGGACAGGGGAAATTACAATGAGCAGTTCTTC. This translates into CASNQDRGNYNEQFF.

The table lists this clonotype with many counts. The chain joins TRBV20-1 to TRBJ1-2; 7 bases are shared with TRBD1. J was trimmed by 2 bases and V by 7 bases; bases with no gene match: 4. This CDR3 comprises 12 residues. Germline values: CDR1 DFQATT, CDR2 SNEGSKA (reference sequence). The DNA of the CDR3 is TGCAGTGTTAACAGGGGAAACTATGGCTACACCTTC. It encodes CSVNRGNYGYTF.

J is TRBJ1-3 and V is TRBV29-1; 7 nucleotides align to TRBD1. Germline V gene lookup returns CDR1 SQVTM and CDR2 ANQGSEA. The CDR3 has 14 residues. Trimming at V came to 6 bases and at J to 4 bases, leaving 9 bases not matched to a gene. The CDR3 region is CSVTRDSRGNTIYF. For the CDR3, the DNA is TGCAGCGTCACCCGGGACAGTAGAGGAAACACCATATATTTT.

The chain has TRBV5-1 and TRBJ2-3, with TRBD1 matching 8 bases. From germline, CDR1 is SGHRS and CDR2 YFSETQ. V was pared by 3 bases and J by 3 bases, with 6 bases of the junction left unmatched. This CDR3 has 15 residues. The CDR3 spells CASSSRTGRTDTQYF. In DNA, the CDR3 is TGCGCCAGCAGCTCCAGGACAGGGAGAACAGATACGCAGTATTTT. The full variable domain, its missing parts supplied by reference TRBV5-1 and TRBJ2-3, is KAGVTQTPRYLIKTRGQQVTLSCSPISGHRSVSWYQQTPGQGLQFLFEYFSETQRNKGNFPGRFSGRQFSNSRSEMNVSTLELGDSALYLCASSSRTGRTDTQYFGPGTRLTVL.

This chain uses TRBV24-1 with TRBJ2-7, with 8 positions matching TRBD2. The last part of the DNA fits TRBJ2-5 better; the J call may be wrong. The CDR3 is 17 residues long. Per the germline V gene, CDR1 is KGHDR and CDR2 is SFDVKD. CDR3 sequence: CATSDLSSGGPSETQYF. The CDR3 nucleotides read TGTGCCACCAGTGATTTATCCTCGGGAGGGCCTTCGGAGACCCAGTACTTC.

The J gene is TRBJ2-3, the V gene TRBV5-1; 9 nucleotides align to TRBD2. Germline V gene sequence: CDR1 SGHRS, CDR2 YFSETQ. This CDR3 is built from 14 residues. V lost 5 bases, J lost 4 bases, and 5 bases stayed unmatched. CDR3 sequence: CASRVSGGPDTQYF. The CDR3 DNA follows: TGCGCCAGCAGAGTCAGCGGGGGGCCAGATACGCAGTATTTT.

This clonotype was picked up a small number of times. The CDR3 here is CASSIERWLSTSSTDTQYF. The CDR3 nucleotides read TGTGCCAGCAGCATAGAACGATGGCTCTCCACCTCTAGCACAGATACGCAGTATTTT. The chain combines TRBV7-2 with TRBJ2-3; D not resolved. The CDR3 has 19 amino acids. Deletions cut 5 bases from V and 0 bases from J, with 24 bases between. Germline V gene data show CDR1 as SGHTA and CDR2 as FQGNSA. Full variable domain (rest looked up from reference TRBV7-2 and TRBJ2-3): GAGVSQSPSNKVTEKGKDVELRCDPISGHTALYWYRQSLGQGLEFLIYFQGNSAPDKSGLPSDRFSAERTGGSVSTLTIQRTQQEDSAVYLCASSIERWLSTSSTDTQYFGPGTRLTVL.

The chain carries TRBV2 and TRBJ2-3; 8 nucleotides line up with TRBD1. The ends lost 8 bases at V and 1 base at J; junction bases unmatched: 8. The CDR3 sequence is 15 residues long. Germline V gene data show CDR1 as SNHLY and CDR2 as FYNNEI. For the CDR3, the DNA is TGTGCCAGCCCGACAGGGGCTAGCGGCACAGATACGCAGTATTTT. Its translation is CASPTGASGTDTQYF.